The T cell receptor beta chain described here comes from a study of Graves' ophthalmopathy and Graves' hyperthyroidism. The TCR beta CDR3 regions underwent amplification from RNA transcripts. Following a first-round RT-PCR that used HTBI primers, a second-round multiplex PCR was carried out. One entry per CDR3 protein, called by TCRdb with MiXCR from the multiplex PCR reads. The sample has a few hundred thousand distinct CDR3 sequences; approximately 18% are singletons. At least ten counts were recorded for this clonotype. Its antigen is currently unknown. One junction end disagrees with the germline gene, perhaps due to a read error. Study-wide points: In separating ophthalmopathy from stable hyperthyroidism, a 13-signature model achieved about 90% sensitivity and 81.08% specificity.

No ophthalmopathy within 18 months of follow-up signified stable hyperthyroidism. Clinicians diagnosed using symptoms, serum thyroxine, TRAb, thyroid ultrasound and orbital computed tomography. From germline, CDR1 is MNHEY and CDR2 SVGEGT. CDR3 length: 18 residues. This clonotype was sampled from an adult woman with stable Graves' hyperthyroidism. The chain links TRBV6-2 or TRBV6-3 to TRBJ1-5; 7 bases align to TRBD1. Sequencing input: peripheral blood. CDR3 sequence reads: CASRPLFSQGEGKQPQHF. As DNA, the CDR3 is TGTGCCAGCAGGCCCTTGTTCTCGCAGGGGGAGGGCAAGCAGCCCCAGCATTTT.